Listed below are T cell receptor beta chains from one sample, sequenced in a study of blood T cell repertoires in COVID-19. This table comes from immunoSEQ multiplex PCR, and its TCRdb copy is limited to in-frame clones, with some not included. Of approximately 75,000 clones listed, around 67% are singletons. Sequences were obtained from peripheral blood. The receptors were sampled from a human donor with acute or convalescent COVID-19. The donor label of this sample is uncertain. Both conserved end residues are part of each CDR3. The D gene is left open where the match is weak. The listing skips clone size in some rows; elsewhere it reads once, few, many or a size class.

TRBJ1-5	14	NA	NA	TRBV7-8	TGTGCCAGCAGCCGCCTGGGGGGTAGCCAGCCCCAGCATTTT	CASSRLGGSQPQHF
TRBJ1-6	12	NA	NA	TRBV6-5	TGTGCCAGCAGTTACCTTAATTCACCCCTCCACTTT	CASSYLNSPLHF
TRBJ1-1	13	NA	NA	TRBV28	TGTGCCAGCAGTTTAGAGCGGAACACTGAAGCTTTCTTT	CASSLERNTEAFF
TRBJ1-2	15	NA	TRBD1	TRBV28	TGTGCCAGCAGATCCCAGGGGGCAGGCGGTTATGGCTACACCTTC	CASRSQGAGGYGYTF
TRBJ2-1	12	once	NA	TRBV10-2	TGCGCCAGCAGCAGCCCGAGGGTTGAGCAGTTCTTC	CASSSPRVEQFF
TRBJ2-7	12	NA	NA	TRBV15	TGTGCCACCAGTCGGGACTTCTACGAGCAGTACTTC	CATSRDFYEQYF
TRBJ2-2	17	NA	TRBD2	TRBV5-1	TGCGCCAGCAGCCCCGGACTAGCGGGGGCGAAAACCGGGGAGCTGTTTTTT	CASSPGLAGAKTGELFF
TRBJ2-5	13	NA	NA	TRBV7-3	TGTGCCAGCAGTAAGGAGCGGCGGGGGACCCAGTACTTC	CASSKERRGTQYF
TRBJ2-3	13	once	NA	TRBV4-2	TGTGCCAGCAGCCGGACTGGCACAGATACGCAGTATTTT	CASSRTGTDTQYF
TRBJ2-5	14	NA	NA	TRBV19	TGTGCCAGTAGTATTCCGGGTTCGCAAGAGACCCAGTACTTC	CASSIPGSQETQYF
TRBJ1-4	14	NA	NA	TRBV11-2	TGTGCCAGCAGCTTACGAGACAGTAAGGAAAAACTGTTTTTT	CASSLRDSKEKLFF
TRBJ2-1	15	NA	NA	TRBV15	TGTGCCACCAGCAGTGGTAGAATCTCCTACAATGAGCAGTTCTTC	CATSSGRISYNEQFF
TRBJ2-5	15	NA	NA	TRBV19	TGTGCCAGTTTCCCCCCAGGGGCAGCTCAAGAGACCCAGTACTTC	CASFPPGAAQETQYF
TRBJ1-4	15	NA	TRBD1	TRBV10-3	TGTGCCATCAGTGGCGGGACAGGGTATAATGAAAAACTGTTTTTT	CAISGGTGYNEKLFF
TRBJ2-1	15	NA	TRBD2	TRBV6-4	TGTGCCAGCAGTCCCGGGACTAGCCACGTCAGCGAGCAGTTCTTC	CASSPGTSHVSEQFF
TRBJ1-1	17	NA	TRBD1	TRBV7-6	TGTGCCAGCAGCTTACTCGGGACAGAGGCCATGAACACTGAAGCTTTCTTT	CASSLLGTEAMNTEAFF
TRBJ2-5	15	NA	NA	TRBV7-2	TGTGCCAGCAGCTTAGAAGGGGCACGACAAGAGACCCAGTACTTC	CASSLEGARQETQYF
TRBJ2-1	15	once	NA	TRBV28	TGTGCCAGCACTGAGGGCAGGGGCGTCCACAATGAGCAGTTCTTC	CASTEGRGVHNEQFF
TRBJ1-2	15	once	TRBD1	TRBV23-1	TGCGCCAGCAGTCAACCAGACAGGGGACACTATGGCTACACCTTC	CASSQPDRGHYGYTF
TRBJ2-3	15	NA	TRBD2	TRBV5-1	TGCGCCAGCAGCTTGCAGGGACTAGCGGGGGATACGCAGTATTTT	CASSLQGLAGDTQYF
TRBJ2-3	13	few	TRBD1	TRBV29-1	TGCAGCGTTTTGGGACAGGGAACCGATACGCAGTATTTT	CSVLGQGTDTQYF
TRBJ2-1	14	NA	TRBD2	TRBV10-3	TGTGCCATCAGTGACGGCGGGAGCTGGAATGAGCAGTTCTTC	CAISDGGSWNEQFF
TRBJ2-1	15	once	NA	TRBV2	TGTGCCAGCGGTCGACAGGCGACCTCCTACAATGAGCAGTTCTTC	CASGRQATSYNEQFF
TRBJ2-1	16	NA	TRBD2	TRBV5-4	TGTGCCAGCAGTTCCGGGACTAGCGGGAGAGATAGTGAGCAGTTCTTC	CASSSGTSGRDSEQFF
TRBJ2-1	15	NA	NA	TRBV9	TGTGCCAGCAGCGAGCCCTGGAGAGGTGGCAATGAGCAGTTCTTC	CASSEPWRGGNEQFF
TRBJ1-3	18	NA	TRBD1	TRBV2	TGTGCCAGCAGTGAAGCGCCACCACAGGGGCACTCTGGAAACACCATATATTTT	CASSEAPPQGHSGNTIYF
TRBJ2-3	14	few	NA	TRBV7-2	TGTGCCAGCAGCTTAGGTCTCCGTACAGATACGCAGTATTTT	CASSLGLRTDTQYF
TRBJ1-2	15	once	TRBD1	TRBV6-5	TGTGCCAGCAGTAGGACAGGACAAGCTAACTATGGCTACACCTTC	CASSRTGQANYGYTF
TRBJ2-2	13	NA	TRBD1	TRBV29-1	TGCAGCCTAGTCAGGGGGCTTAACGGGGAGCTGTTTTTT	CSLVRGLNGELFF
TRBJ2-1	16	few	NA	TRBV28	TGTGCCAGCAGGCCCATGGGGGGAGGAGGGTGGAATGAGCAGTTCTTC	CASRPMGGGGWNEQFF
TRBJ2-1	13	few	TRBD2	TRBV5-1	TGCGCCAGCAGGACTAGCGGGAGTGCTGAGCAGTTCTTC	CASRTSGSAEQFF
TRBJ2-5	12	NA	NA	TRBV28	TGTGCCAGCAGTCCCCCCGGAGAGACCCAGTACTTC	CASSPPGETQYF
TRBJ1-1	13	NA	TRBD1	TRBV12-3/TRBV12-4	TGTGCCAGCAGTTCTAGACAGGGACTGAGAGCTTTCTTT	CASSSRQGLRAFF
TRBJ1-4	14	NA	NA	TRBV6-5	TGTGCCAGCAGTTCCGGAGGGGTGGACGAAAAACTGTTTTTT	CASSSGGVDEKLFF
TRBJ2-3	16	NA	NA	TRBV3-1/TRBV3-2	TGTGCCAGCAGCCAATTAGGGGGGGCCAGCACAGATACGCAGTATTTT	CASSQLGGASTDTQYF
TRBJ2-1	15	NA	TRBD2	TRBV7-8	TGTGCCAGCAGCTTAGAAGCTAGCGGCTTCGATGAGCAGTTCTTC	CASSLEASGFDEQFF
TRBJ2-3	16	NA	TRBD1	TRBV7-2	TGTGCCAGCAGCTTAGCCGGGACAGCTAGCACAGATACGCAGTATTTT	CASSLAGTASTDTQYF
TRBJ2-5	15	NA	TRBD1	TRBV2	TGTGCCAGCAGTGTAGGAGACAGGGCCCCAGAGACCCAGTACTTC	CASSVGDRAPETQYF
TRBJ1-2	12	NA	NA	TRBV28	TGTGCCTCCGGCGTTCAGGGTTATGGCTACACCTTC	CASGVQGYGYTF
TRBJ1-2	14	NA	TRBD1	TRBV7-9	TGTGCCGGAACGCTCAGGGGGCAAAACTATGGCTACACCTTC	CAGTLRGQNYGYTF
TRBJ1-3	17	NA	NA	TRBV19	TGTGCCAGTAGTATATGGACAGCCAGGCCCTCTGGAAACACCATATATTTT	CASSIWTARPSGNTIYF
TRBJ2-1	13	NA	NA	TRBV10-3	TGTGCCATCAGCGGGGATGAAGGGAATGAGCAGTTCTTC	CAISGDEGNEQFF
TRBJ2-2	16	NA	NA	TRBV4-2	TGTGCCAGCAGCCCCACCGGTTTGACTGACACCGGGGAGCTGTTTTTT	CASSPTGLTDTGELFF
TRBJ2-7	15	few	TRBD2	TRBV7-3	TGTGCCAGCAGCCGACTAGCGGGAGATGGCTACGAGCAGTACTTC	CASSRLAGDGYEQYF
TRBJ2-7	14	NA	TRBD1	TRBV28	TGTGCCAGCAGAGGGACAGTCTCTGCCTACGAGCAGTACTTC	CASRGTVSAYEQYF
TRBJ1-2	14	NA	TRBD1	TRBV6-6	TGTGCCAGCAAGACAGGGGAGATTAACTATGGCTACACCTTC	CASKTGEINYGYTF